This passage covers 24 T cell receptor beta chains from one sample sequenced in a study. One entry per CDR3 protein results from TCRdb running MiXCR on the RT-PCR reads. The sample contains fewer than 800,000 distinct CDR3 sequences, approximately 14% of which appear only once. The material sequenced was memory CD4+ T cells from blood. The receptors were sampled from a female donor in good health, serving as a healthy control.

Many counts were recorded for this clonotype. The CDR3 nucleotides are TGTGCCACCCAAGGGACGGTCAATCAGCCCCAGCATTTT. It specifies CATQGTVNQPQHF. V and J are TRBV7-9 and TRBJ1-5; D perhaps matches TRBD1 (5 bases). The germline gives CDR1 SEHNR, CDR2 FQNEAQ (reference sequence). The V gene lost 10 bases and the J gene lost 3 bases, with 13 bases spanning the gap. The CDR3 spans 13 residues.

V is TRBV7-6 and J is TRBJ2-1, with D perhaps matching TRBD1 (5 bases). Trimming removed 6 bases at V and 1 base at J, with 13 bases between. The CDR3 is 15 amino acids. Germline V gene data show CDR1 as SGHVS and CDR2 as FNYEAQ. CDR3 sequence reads: CASSDISGSYNEQFF. Written as DNA, the CDR3 is TGTGCCAGCAGTGATATTTCAGGGTCCTACAATGAGCAGTTCTTC.

The sample holds a few counts of this clonotype. The CDR3 nucleotides read TGTGCCACCCAGAACCCGGACTCTGGAAACACCATATATTTT. This sequence encodes CATQNPDSGNTIYF. The chain combines TRBV12-3 or TRBV12-4 with TRBJ1-3; D is unclear. V lost 10 bases, J lost 0 bases, and 13 bases lay in between. The CDR3 extends over 14 amino acids.

The V and J genes are TRBV5-1 and TRBJ2-2; D may be TRBD2 (6 bases). Germline V gene lookup returns CDR1 SGHRS and CDR2 YFSETQ. This CDR3 is 18 amino acids long. V was shortened by 1 base and J by 5 bases, with 21 bases between the two germline ends. CDR3 sequence: CASSLSTQGTAKTGELFF. The CDR3 DNA is TGCGCCAGCAGCTTGTCGACCCAAGGGACTGCAAAAACCGGGGAGCTGTTTTTT.

The chain links TRBV4-3 to TRBJ1-1, with TRBD1 as a possible D gene (5 bases). V dropped 4 bases and J dropped 1 base, with 10 bases sitting between them. The CDR3 length is 14 residues. Germline V gene data show CDR1 as LGHNA and CDR2 as YSLEER. The CDR3 DNA is TGCGCCAGCAGCCGGGGGGAAGCGAACACTGAAGCTTTCTTT. It is translated as CASSRGEANTEAFF.

This clonotype was seen many times. CDR3 DNA: TGTGCCAGCAGCGTAAGCCAGGGAATGGGGGGCTACACCTTC. This gives the protein CASSVSQGMGGYTF. V gene TRBV9 combines with J gene TRBJ1-2, with TRBD1 as a possible D gene (5 bases). There are 14 residues in the CDR3. V was clipped by 1 base and J by 8 bases, with 15 bases between them. Germline loops: CDR1 SGDLS, CDR2 YYNGEE.

This clonotype was seen a handful of times. The chain recombines TRBV6-6 with TRBJ2-1, with 12 bases fitting TRBD2. The length of the CDR3 is 17 residues. The V segment lost 2 bases and the J segment 6 bases; nucleotides outside the gene matches: 8. Germline-derived CDR1 and CDR2 are MNHNY and SVGAGI (reference sequence). This CDR3 reads CASSYGASGRGGNEQFF. The CDR3 DNA sequence: TGTGCCAGCAGTTACGGGGCTAGCGGGAGGGGTGGCAATGAGCAGTTCTTC.

The V gene is TRBV6-6, the J gene TRBJ1-6; D is uncertain. The CDR3 sequence is 12 residues long. Trimming left V 3 bases short and J 10 bases short, with 7 bases between. The germline V gene encodes CDR1 MNHNY and CDR2 SVGAGI (reference sequence). CDR3: CASSYLGSPLHF. CDR3 sequence (DNA): TGTGCCAGCAGTTATTTGGGCTCACCCCTCCACTTT.

This clonotype was seen only once. The chain recombines TRBV25-1 with TRBJ1-6; 7 bases align to TRBD1. The ends lost 4 bases at V and 10 bases at J; junction bases unmatched: 7. The length of the CDR3 is 14 residues. Germline CDR1 reads MGHDK; CDR2 reads SYGVNS. The CDR3 protein is CASSVTGAGSPLHF. The CDR3 DNA follows: TGTGCCAGCAGTGTTACAGGGGCGGGCTCACCCCTCCACTTT.

This clonotype showed up just a few times. This chain uses TRBV28 with TRBJ2-7; D is unclear. The V end was cut by 8 bases, the J end by 2 bases, with 19 bases between. The CDR3 length is 15 residues. Germline loops: CDR1 MDHEN, CDR2 SYDVKM. The CDR3 DNA reads as TGTGCCAGCCGTCGTGGGGTTCTACAAACCTACGAGCAGTACTTC. Its translation: CASRRGVLQTYEQYF.

This clonotype has at least ten counts. The chain uses TRBV5-1 and TRBJ1-1, with D unclear. The germline gives CDR1 SGHRS, CDR2 YFSETQ. Deletions cut 2 bases from V and 5 bases from J, with 10 bases between. This CDR3 is 13 amino acids long. CDR3 sequence: CASSLNGPTEAFF. The CDR3 DNA reads as TGCGCCAGCAGCTTAAACGGGCCGACTGAAGCTTTCTTT.

In its sample, this clonotype was seen once. The chain is built from TRBV5-5 and TRBJ1-2; TRBD1 matches at 8 bases. This CDR3 has 15 amino acids. The ends lost 0 bases at V and 2 bases at J; junction bases unmatched: 3. The germline V gene encodes CDR1 SGHKS and CDR2 YYEKEE (reference sequence). CDR3 sequence: CASSLGGQVNYGYTF. In nucleotides, the CDR3 is TGTGCCAGCAGCTTGGGGGGACAGGTAAACTATGGCTACACCTTC.

In this sample, this clonotype turned up many times. The V gene is TRBV29-1, the J gene TRBJ2-5; D gene uncertain. Trimming stripped 4 bases from V and 5 bases from J, with 8 bases between. The CDR3 is made up of 11 amino acids. Per germline, CDR1 SQVTM and CDR2 ANQGSEA. The CDR3 nucleotides read TGCAGCGTTGCCGTGGTGGAGACCCAGTACTTC. Translated, it gives CSVAVVETQYF.

This clonotype was found many times. V gene TRBV6-2 or TRBV6-3 combines with J gene TRBJ2-4; unclear D gene. The V end was cut by 7 bases, the J end by 11 bases, with 18 bases between. Germline V gives CDR1 MNHEY, CDR2 SVGEGT. The length of the CDR3 is 13 residues. DNA for the CDR3: TGTGCCAGCACCGAACAGTCATGGAGCCTTCAGTACTTC. Translating it yields CASTEQSWSLQYF.

This clonotype was detected ten times or more. CDR3 DNA: TGTGCCAGCAGCTTAGGGGGGAGGGAGGCTCAGCCCCAGCATTTT. As protein: CASSLGGREAQPQHF. The gene calls are TRBV7-2 and TRBJ1-5, with D tentatively TRBD1 (5 bases). The germline gives CDR1 SGHTA, CDR2 FQGNSA. CDR3 length equals 15 residues. Trimming took 1 base from V and 6 from J, leaving 13 bases between them.

This clonotype was detected only a few times. The rearrangement links TRBV18 to TRBJ1-3; tentative D call: TRBD1 (5 bases). Germline V gene lookup returns CDR1 KGHSH and CDR2 LQKENI. Trimming cost V 6 bases and J 8 bases, with 14 bases left between them. The CDR3 length is 13 residues. This chain's CDR3 is CASSPGTRDTIYF. The CDR3 nucleotides are TGTGCCAGCTCGCCCGGGACGCGGGACACCATATATTTT.

This clonotype was picked up many times. The V call is TRBV7-2, the J call TRBJ2-7; 9 positions match TRBD1. V lost 3 bases and J lost 4; bases outside the gene matches: 22. CDR1 SGHTA and CDR2 FQGNSA come from the germline V gene. CDR3 length equals 20 residues. CDR3 coding DNA: TGTGCCAGCAGCTTCTCTACCGGGACAGGGTCGACAGTAGTGGGGTACGAGCAGTACTTC. Translated, it gives CASSFSTGTGSTVVGYEQYF.

The CDR3 reads CASSSPVLYGYTF. DNA of the CDR3: TGTGCCAGCAGCTCCCCCGTCCTCTATGGCTACACCTTC. The rearrangement uses TRBV7-9 and TRBJ1-2; D not resolved. The V gene lost 4 bases and the J gene lost 4 bases, with 10 bases spanning the gap. CDR3 length equals 13 residues. Germline CDR1 SEHNR, CDR2 FQNEAQ (reference sequence).

The chain uses TRBV12-3 or TRBV12-4 and TRBJ1-2, with D maybe TRBD1 (5 bases). The CDR3 contains 15 residues. V was cut by 4 bases and J by 5 bases, with 17 bases left in between. The CDR3 nucleotides are TGTGCCAGCAGTTCACCTGGACGGGGGGTATATGGCTACACCTTC. Protein product: CASSSPGRGVYGYTF.

This clonotype was counted ten times or more. The gene calls are TRBV6-4 and TRBJ2-2; no clear D. The CDR3 has 14 residues. Between the trimmed V and J ends, which lost 0 bases and 6 bases, there was a span of 8 bases. CDR1 and CDR2 (germline): MRHNA, SNTAGT. CDR3 sequence: CASSDSNDAGELFF. The CDR3 DNA sequence: TGTGCCAGCAGTGACTCGAACGATGCCGGGGAGCTGTTTTTT.

The sample holds a few counts of this clonotype. The V call is TRBV28, the J call TRBJ1-6; weak D call: TRBD1 (5 bases). Germline loops: CDR1 MDHEN, CDR2 SYDVKM. This CDR3 has 15 amino acids. The V end lost 7 bases, the J end lost 6 bases, and 16 bases lay between the germline ends. CDR3: CASIRDGFPNSPLHF. The DNA of the CDR3 is TGTGCCAGCATCCGGGACGGGTTCCCTAATTCACCCCTCCACTTT. The variable domain in full, with the rest retrieved from reference TRBV28 and TRBJ1-6, is DVKVTQSSRYLVKRTGEKVFLECVQDMDHENMFWYRQDPGLGLRLIYFSYDVKMKEKGDIPEGYSVSREKKERFSLILESASTNQTSMYLCASIRDGFPNSPLHFGNGTRLTVT.

This clonotype was observed a few times. The chain has TRBV7-3 and TRBJ1-1, with D tentatively TRBD1 (5 bases). This CDR3 contains 15 residues. V lost 2 bases and J 4 bases, leaving 14 bases between the germline ends. Germline V lookup: CDR1 SGHTA, CDR2 FQGTGA. Here the CDR3 DNA reads TGTGCCAGCAGCTTACACGGCGGGGGTAGCACTGAAGCTTTCTTT. Translating it yields CASSLHGGGSTEAFF.

The sample holds a few counts of this clonotype. The CDR3 loop is CSATQIRWGSLETQYF. CDR3 nucleotides: TGCAGTGCTACCCAAATTCGGTGGGGGAGCTTAGAGACCCAGTACTTC. V gene TRBV20-1 combines with J gene TRBJ2-5; the D gene could be TRBD1 or TRBD2 (5 bases each). Germline-derived CDR1 and CDR2 are DFQATT and SNEGSKA (reference sequence). The CDR3 is 16 amino acids. With 4 bases removed from V and 4 bases from J, the gap between germline ends came to 22 bases.

This clonotype was counted between two and nine times. V gene TRBV15 combines with J gene TRBJ2-1; D uncertain. CDR3 length: 12 residues. In germline, CDR1 is LNHNV, CDR2 YYDKDF (reference sequence). The V end was cut by 5 bases, the J end by 9 bases, with 11 bases between. For the CDR3, the DNA is TGTGCCACCAGCGTCCTGTTTGGTGAGCAGTTCTTC. This translates into CATSVLFGEQFF.